This T cell receptor (beta chain) comes out of a study of beta chain features in type 1 diabetes. Whole-study findings and limits: TCRB rearrangement may or may not be influenced by HLA type; here this remained unresolved.

Since all of the isolated RNA was reverse transcribed, expressed TCRB transcripts were what got sequenced. The table came from immunoSEQ multiplex PCR; TCRdb's copy has only in-frame clones and leaves some out. Seen here are 900,000 or so clones, 17% observed once, and the top ten hold 0.02% to 0.025%. The CDR3 totals 14 residues. The ends lost 6 bases at V and 6 bases at J; junction bases unmatched: 9. The germline V gene has CDR1 SGHVS and CDR2 FQNEAQ. There was one heparinised blood draw per donor, averaging around 0.11 L. This clone occurred a few times. Its antigen is unidentified. The rearrangement links TRBV7-8 to TRBJ2-3; 7 bases are shared with TRBD2. The TCR originated in a woman younger than 35 in good health. The sequenced material came from naive CD4+ T cells from blood. Here the CDR3 DNA reads TGTGCCAGCAGGCGGCGGGAGTTCAGGGATACGCAGTATTTT. Translated: CASRRREFRDTQYF. Full variable domain (remainder filled in from reference TRBV7-8 and TRBJ2-3): GAGVSQSPRYKVAKRGQDVALRCDPISGHVSLFWYQQALGQGPEFLTYFQNEAQLDKSGLPSDRFFAERPEGSVSTLKIQRTQQEDSAVYLCASRRREFRDTQYFGPGTRLTVL.